The clone carrying this TCR beta chain came up many times. The target antigen is unknown. This specimen comes from a study of Graves' ophthalmopathy and Graves' hyperthyroidism. Findings and limits, study-wide: A majority of expanded thyroid clonotypes exceeding 0.001 frequency were likewise present in blood.

The hyperthyroidism patients, aged 18 to 65, had been newly diagnosed, with under 2 months' duration. Amplification from RNA transcripts yielded the TCR beta CDR3 regions. RT-PCR was first run with HTBI primers, then multiplex PCR in a second round. Via MiXCR, TCRdb re-called the multiplex PCR reads, giving one row per CDR3 protein. The sample consists of over a million distinct CDR3 sequences, about two fifths of them appearing once. This CDR3 comprises 16 residues. Germline V gives CDR1 SEHNR, CDR2 FQNEAQ (reference sequence). After removal of 8 bases from V and 5 bases from J, the junction contained 16 bases not matched to a gene.

The rearrangement joins TRBV7-9 to TRBJ2-5, with TRBD2 matching over 8 bases. This TCR came from an adult man with Graves' hyperthyroidism. Sequenced sample: peripheral blood or thyroid tissue (not recorded which). The CDR3 nucleotides are TGTGCCAGCGCACGTCCTACGGGAGGGCCGCGGGAGACCCAGTACTTC. It translates to CASARPTGGPRETQYF. Together with reference TRBV7-9 and TRBJ2-5, the CDR3 gives the full variable domain: DTGVSQNPRHKITKRGQNVTFRCDPISEHNRLYWYRQTLGQGPEFLTYFQNEAQLEKSRLLSDRFSAERPKGSFSTLEIQRTEQGDSAMYLCASARPTGGPRETQYFGPGTRLLVL.